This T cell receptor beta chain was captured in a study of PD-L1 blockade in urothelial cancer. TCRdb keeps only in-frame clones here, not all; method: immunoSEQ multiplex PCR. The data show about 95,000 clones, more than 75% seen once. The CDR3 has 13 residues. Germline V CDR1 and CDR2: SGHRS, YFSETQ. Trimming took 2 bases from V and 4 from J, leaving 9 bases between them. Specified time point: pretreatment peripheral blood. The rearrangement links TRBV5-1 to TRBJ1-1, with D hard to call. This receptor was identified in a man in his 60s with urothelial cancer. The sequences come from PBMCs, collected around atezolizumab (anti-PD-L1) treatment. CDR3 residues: CASSLDSGTEAFF. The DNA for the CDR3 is TGCGCCAGCAGCTTAGACTCGGGCACTGAAGCTTTCTTT.